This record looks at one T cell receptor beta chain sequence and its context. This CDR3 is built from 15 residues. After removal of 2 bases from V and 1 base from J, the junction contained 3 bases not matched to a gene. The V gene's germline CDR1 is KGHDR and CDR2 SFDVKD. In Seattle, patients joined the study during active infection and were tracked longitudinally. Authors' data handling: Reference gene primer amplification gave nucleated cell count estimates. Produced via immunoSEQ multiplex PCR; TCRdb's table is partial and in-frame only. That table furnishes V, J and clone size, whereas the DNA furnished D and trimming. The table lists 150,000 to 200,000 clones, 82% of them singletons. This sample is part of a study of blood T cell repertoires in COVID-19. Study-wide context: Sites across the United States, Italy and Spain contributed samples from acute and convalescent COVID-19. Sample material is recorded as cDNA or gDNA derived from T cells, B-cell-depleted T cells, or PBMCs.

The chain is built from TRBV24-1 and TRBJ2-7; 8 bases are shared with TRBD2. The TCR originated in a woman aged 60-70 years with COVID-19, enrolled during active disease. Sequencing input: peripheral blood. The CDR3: CATSDSSGPSYEQYF. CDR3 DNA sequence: TGTGCCACCAGTGATTCTAGCGGGCCTTCCTACGAGCAGTACTTC.